This T cell receptor beta chain was found in a study of cytomegalovirus exposure and HLA in healthy donors. In regard to this clone: Its antigen is as yet unknown.

Sampled while nominally healthy, donors likely had unrecorded immune exposures. Study outcomes and limitations: Equally common other TCR beta chains were less clonally expanded than HLA-associated ones, a later analysis found.

Germline-derived CDR1 and CDR2 are SGDLS and YYNGEE. CDR3 length equals 16 residues. V lost 3 bases to trimming and J lost 6 bases; unmatched junction nucleotides: 7. Researchers ran the PCR with 60 Vbeta and 13 Jbeta primers. Assay used: immunoSEQ multiplex PCR; TCRdb lists only in-frame clones, some missing. The sample records about 89,000 clones, approximately 83% being singletons. This clonotype was sampled from a female donor in good health and CMV-seropositive. This chain uses TRBV9 with TRBJ2-1; 12 bases fit TRBD2. Sequencing used PBMCs. CDR3 sequence reads: CASSGRTSGEGNEQFF. DNA of the CDR3: TGTGCCAGCAGCGGCCGGACTAGCGGGGAGGGCAATGAGCAGTTCTTC.